This TCR beta chain emerged from a study of Ad26.COV2.S vaccination and SARS-CoV-2 variants. About the study: Enrolled in COV1001, the donor was in the Ad26.COV2.S trial arm, which received the vaccine. Recipients of Ad26.COV2.S got it intramuscularly, once or twice 56 days apart. Broader study findings: Placebo and vaccine recipients had non-spike TCR breadth that was similar.

As for this clone: Its antigen is not known.

Clones were read by immunoSEQ multiplex PCR, and TCRdb kept only the in-frame ones, dropping some. In the table there are about 480,000 clones, around 88% of which are singletons. Documented treatment: 15 to 20 received Ad26.COV2.S at low or high dose, single or two shots; 5 received placebo; per-sample allocation not given. After the first vaccine or placebo injection, samples were drawn on day 63. An Ad26 vector expressing Wuhan-strain SARS-CoV-2 spike served as the vaccine. The CDR3 consists of 16 residues. Germline trimming cut 4 bases from V and 6 bases from J; bases unmatched to any gene: 10. Germline CDR1 is MDHEN and CDR2 is SYDVKM.

The sample in question was peripheral blood, obtained in a trial of Ad26.COV2.S vaccine versus placebo. This chain links TRBV28 with TRBJ1-5; the match to TRBD1 covers 9 bases. This TCR derives from a person between 18 and 59 years old who received the Ad26.COV2.S COVID-19 vaccine or a placebo. CDR3 amino acids: CASSYQGQGRGQPQHF. The CDR3 DNA reads TGTGCCAGCAGTTACCAGGGACAGGGCCGGGGTCAGCCCCAGCATTTT. Drawing the rest from reference TRBV28 and TRBJ1-5, the complete variable domain is DVKVTQSSRYLVKRTGEKVFLECVQDMDHENMFWYRQDPGLGLRLIYFSYDVKMKEKGDIPEGYSVSREKKERFSLILESASTNQTSMYLCASSYQGQGRGQPQHFGDGTRLSIL.